Listed here are 5 T cell receptor beta chains from one sample, sequenced in a study of shared clonotypes between healthy human individuals (dated by TCRdb to about 2020). Library generation was performed with the immunoSEQ multiplex PCR assay. Not all clones reach the TCRdb copy of this immuneACCESS table, which keeps in-frame sequences only. Checked studies attribute under half of the gap to unresolved V genes and leave the rest unexplained. The sample table records approximately 2,000,000 clones; 93% of these occur just once. About 1.7% of the sample rests with the top ten. CD8 naive samples consisted of CD45RO-negative cells that were positively selected for CCR7, yielding a CD45RA+CCR7+ population without TemRA cells. The sample was naive CD8+ T cells from PBMCs. In light of the paper, this sample's cell subset or site label describes: CD45RA+CCR7+. Receptor source: a man aged 18 to 29 in good health. Some clones in this sample may be carry-over from other donors' samples.

This sequence joins TRBV9 and TRBJ2-1; 10 bases map to TRBD2. Per germline, CDR1 SGDLS and CDR2 YYNGEE. V shed 1 base, J shed 2 bases, and the junction held 3 bases outside the gene matches. The CDR3 extends over 16 amino acids. Here the CDR3 DNA reads TGTGCCAGCAGCGTATTAGGACTAGCGGCCTACAATGAGCAGTTCTTC. Encoded protein: CASSVLGLAAYNEQFF.

The chain combines TRBV28 with TRBJ2-5, with 7 bases that match TRBD2. CDR3 size: 14 residues. The germline V gene has CDR1 MDHEN and CDR2 SYDVKM. V gave up 4 bases and J gave up 5 bases; unmatched junction bases: 7. For the CDR3, the DNA is TGTGCCAGCAGTTCATTTGGGGGGGTGGAGACCCAGTACTTC. It is translated as CASSSFGGVETQYF.

This chain joins TRBV4-2 and TRBJ1-5; unclear D gene. CDR3 length equals 15 residues. Germline V CDR1 and CDR2: LGHNA, YNFKEQ. V shed 0 bases and J shed 0 bases, with 6 bases lying between them. The CDR3 coding sequence is TGTGCCAGCAGCCAAGAGGAGGGTAGCAATCAGCCCCAGCATTTT. Protein: CASSQEEGSNQPQHF.

V usage is TRBV28 and J usage is TRBJ1-2; TRBD1 might be the D (5 bases). The CDR3 has 12 amino acids. CDR1 and CDR2 (germline): MDHEN, SYDVKM. The V end was cut by 6 bases, the J end by 1 base, with 6 bases between. CDR3: CASSDSNYGYTF. The CDR3, as DNA: TGTGCCAGCAGCGACAGTAACTATGGCTACACCTTC.

J is TRBJ2-1 and V is TRBV5-3, with D unresolved. TRBV5-3 counts as an open reading frame of uncertain function. V gave up 0 bases and J gave up 6 bases, with 10 bases separating them. The CDR3 is 14 amino acids. This CDR3 is CARSLAVLTNEQFF. The CDR3 region has the DNA TGTGCCAGAAGCTTGGCTGTCTTGACCAATGAGCAGTTCTTC.